The rows below give T cell receptor beta chains drawn from one sample of a study of cytomegalovirus exposure and HLA in healthy donors. Only in-frame clones appear in the TCRdb table, and some are missing; sequencing was by immunoSEQ multiplex PCR. The table has about 170,000 clones, 76% seen once; the top ten hold 0.7% to 0.85%. The sequenced sample consisted of PBMCs. All receptors come from a female donor in good health and CMV-seronegative. Both conserved end residues are part of each CDR3.

V	J	CDR3
TRBV15	TRBJ2-7	CATSGGQGGLYEQYF
TRBV4-3	TRBJ2-3	CASSQDLPAGGPSTDTQYF
TRBV2	TRBJ1-5	CASTVSRNQPQHF
TRBV19	TRBJ2-7	CASRASAAAGEQYF
TRBV7-2	TRBJ1-5	CASSRGTGRNQPQHF
TRBV25-1	TRBJ1-2	CASSDTGTGYGYTF
TRBV4-3	TRBJ1-6	CASSQERPGQGSTSPLHF
TRBV30	TRBJ1-4	CAWKLRGSGEKLFF
TRBV30	TRBJ1-2	CAWSGFDASYGYTF
TRBV5-1	-	CASSSLQGGEQYF
TRBV28	TRBJ1-2	CASSLSINYGYTF
TRBV4-3	TRBJ2-5	CASSQELAGQYLPLQETQYF
TRBV5-1	TRBJ2-2	CASSLAASGTGELFF
TRBV5-8	TRBJ2-2	CASRFDWGDTGELFF
TRBV9	TRBJ2-1	CASSVPFSEQFF
TRBV10-3	TRBJ1-1	CAIRTGINTEAFF
TRBV7-3	TRBJ2-2	CASSPSSGSSTGELFF
TRBV5-4	TRBJ2-2	CASSNQGRNTGELFF
TRBV11-2	TRBJ2-4	CASSLDPHSAKNIQYF
TRBV7-8	TRBJ1-2	CASSLGIQGSSGGYTF
TRBV18	TRBJ2-1	CASSPDRDNEQFF
TRBV7-3	TRBJ1-1	CASSLESNTEAFF
TRBV5-6	TRBJ1-2	CASSNRDRVVPRGYTF
TRBV2	-	CASRRQALDYEQYF
TRBV7-2	TRBJ2-3	CASSLVGRGGPRRDTQYF
TRBV28	TRBJ1-1	CASSFQGGRREAFF
TRBV2	TRBJ1-6	CASKFAVNNSPLHF
TRBV11-2	TRBJ2-1	CASSPLGGYNEQFF
TRBV9	TRBJ1-2	CASSVVQTGSYGYTF
TRBV5-1	TRBJ1-4	CASSFGSQANEKLFF
TRBV4-2	TRBJ2-3	CASSHGLAETDTQYF
TRBV7-5	TRBJ1-1	CVRSHYQGEITEAFF
TRBV5-8	TRBJ2-7	CASSERTGGINEQYF
TRBV11-2	TRBJ1-5	CASSPLGTTNQPQHF
TRBV4-3	TRBJ2-5	CASSQRADGGEETQYF
TRBV4-1	TRBJ2-2	CASSQEGARNTGELFF
TRBV10-3	TRBJ2-7	CAISRGQGAYEQYF
TRBV28	TRBJ2-5	CASRTRSWDRGVKTQYF
TRBV28	TRBJ2-7	CASSPLVFSYEQYF
TRBV18	TRBJ2-1	CASSQGQGNEQFF
TRBV12-5	TRBJ2-2	CASGLVRGNTGELFF
TRBV7-2	TRBJ2-7	CASSLRGRRAGAWGYEQYF
TRBV28	TRBJ2-2	CASSFDLGGLNTGELFF